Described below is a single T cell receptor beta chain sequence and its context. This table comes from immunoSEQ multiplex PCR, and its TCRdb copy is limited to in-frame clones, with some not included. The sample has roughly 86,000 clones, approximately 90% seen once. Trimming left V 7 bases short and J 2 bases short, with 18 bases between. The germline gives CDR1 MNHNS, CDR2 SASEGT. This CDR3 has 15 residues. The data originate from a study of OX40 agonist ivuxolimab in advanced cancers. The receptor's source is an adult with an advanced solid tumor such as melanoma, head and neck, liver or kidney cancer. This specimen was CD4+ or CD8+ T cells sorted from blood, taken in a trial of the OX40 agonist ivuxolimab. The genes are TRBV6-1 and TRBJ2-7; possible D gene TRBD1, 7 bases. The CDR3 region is CASIPGGTVAYEQYF. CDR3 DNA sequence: TGTGCCAGCATCCCAGGGGGGACAGTGGCCTACGAGCAGTACTTC.